Presented here are 29 T cell receptor beta chains from one specimen sequenced in a study of shared clonotypes between healthy human individuals. Method: immunoSEQ multiplex PCR; TCRdb's copy keeps in-frame clones and lacks some. The table records more than 1.2 million clones, less than 99% of them present only once. Material for sequencing was naive CD4+ T cells sorted from blood. Subset defined: CD45RA+ positively selected. Every receptor here comes from a man younger than 45 in good health.

The chain recombines TRBV5-1 with TRBJ1-5; 8 bases map to TRBD1. CDR3 length equals 16 residues. V lost 4 bases and J lost 7; bases outside the gene matches: 13. Germline V CDR1 and CDR2: SGHRS, YFSETQ. DNA of the CDR3: TGCGCCAGCAGCCACAACAGGGGGGTGGTGGGACAGCCCCAGCATTTT. Its translation: CASSHNRGVVGQPQHF. The full variable domain, rest sourced from reference TRBV5-1 and TRBJ1-5, is KAGVTQTPRYLIKTRGQQVTLSCSPISGHRSVSWYQQTPGQGLQFLFEYFSETQRNKGNFPGRFSGRQFSNSRSEMNVSTLELGDSALYLCASSHNRGVVGQPQHFGDGTRLSIL.

The genes are TRBV5-1 and TRBJ2-7, with a tentative D call TRBD1 (6 bases). V lost 1 base to trimming and J lost 2 bases, with 13 bases between them. The CDR3 totals 15 residues. Germline loops: CDR1 SGHRS, CDR2 YFSETQ. The CDR3 loop reads CASSLSPGAPYEQYF. In DNA, the CDR3 is TGCGCCAGCAGCTTGTCCCCAGGGGCCCCCTACGAGCAGTACTTC.

The chain links TRBV7-9 to TRBJ1-3; D is ambiguous. Per the germline V gene, CDR1 is SEHNR and CDR2 is FQNEAQ (reference sequence). The CDR3 totals 16 residues. The V end lost 1 base, the J end lost 0 bases, and 10 bases lay between the germline ends. CDR3 residues: CASSLGWSDSGNTIYF. CDR3 DNA: TGTGCCAGCAGCTTAGGTTGGTCAGACTCTGGAAACACCATATATTTT.

The gene calls are TRBV28 and TRBJ1-3, with unresolved D. The CDR3 length is 14 residues. Germline CDR1 and CDR2: MDHEN and SYDVKM. The V and J ends lost 3 bases and 0 bases respectively, with 6 bases between them. DNA of the CDR3: TGTGCCAGCAGTTTGATCAGCTCTGGAAACACCATATATTTT. Its protein is CASSLISSGNTIYF.

The chain joins TRBV15 to TRBJ2-1; tentative D call: TRBD2 (5 bases). The CDR3 has 15 residues. The germline V gene encodes CDR1 LNHNV and CDR2 YYDKDF (reference sequence). V was pared by 8 bases and J by 0 bases, with 14 bases between. The CDR3 region has the DNA TGTGCCACCCTAGCTGGGGAAAGCTCCTACAATGAGCAGTTCTTC. This translates into CATLAGESSYNEQFF. The full variable domain, its missing parts supplied by reference TRBV15 and TRBJ2-1, is DAMVIQNPRYQVTQFGKPVTLSCSQTLNHNVMYWYQQKSSQAPKLLFHYYDKDFNNEADTPDNFQSRRPNTSFCFLDIRSPGLGDTAMYLCATLAGESSYNEQFFGPGTRLTVL.

This clone was seen once. The J gene is TRBJ2-1, the V gene TRBV18; 16 bases fit TRBD2. The CDR3 covers 15 residues. V was clipped by 3 bases and J by 9 bases; unmatched bases: 2. Per germline, CDR1 KGHSH and CDR2 LQKENI. The CDR3 protein is CASSPGLAGGFEQFF. The CDR3 nucleotides read TGTGCCAGCTCACCGGGACTAGCGGGAGGGTTTGAGCAGTTCTTC.

The rearrangement links TRBV5-4 to TRBJ2-1; D may correspond to TRBD1 or TRBD2 (6 bases each). Germline CDR1 reads SGHNT; CDR2 reads YYREEE (reference sequence). V was pared by 6 bases and J by 9 bases, with 16 bases between. CDR3 length equals 13 residues. The CDR3 nucleotides read TGTGCCAGCAAACCGGAGGGGGATGGTGAGCAGTTCTTC. Protein: CASKPEGDGEQFF.

This clone appeared a single time. This rearrangement joins TRBV18 to TRBJ2-1; the match to TRBD2 covers 8 bases. There are 16 residues in the CDR3. Germline V gene lookup returns CDR1 KGHSH and CDR2 LQKENI. J gave up 1 base and V 5 bases, and 7 bases lay outside the gene matches. The CDR3 here is CASSSLAVPSYNEQFF. CDR3 nucleotides: TGTGCCAGCTCATCACTAGCGGTGCCATCCTACAATGAGCAGTTCTTC.

Remarks on this clone: This same CDR3 is encoded by further DNA sequences in the sample. V and J are TRBV28 and TRBJ1-1; no reliable D call. The V end lost 3 bases, the J end lost 5 bases, and 7 bases lay between the germline ends. This CDR3 has 12 residues. Germline values: CDR1 MDHEN, CDR2 SYDVKM. The CDR3 bases are TGTGCCAGCAGTTTGCTCGGAACTGAAGCTTTCTTT. Amino acid sequence: CASSLLGTEAFF.

This chain joins TRBV5-8 and TRBJ1-5, with D unclear. CDR3 size: 12 residues. V was pared by 3 bases and J by 4 bases, with 5 bases between. Germline CDR1 is SGHTS and CDR2 is YDEGEE. CDR3 in DNA: TGTGCCAGCAGCTCGGGGAATCAGCCCCAGCATTTT. It translates to CASSSGNQPQHF.

The J gene is TRBJ2-1, the V gene TRBV13; D is ambiguous. Germline V gives CDR1 PRHDT, CDR2 FYEKMQ (reference sequence). V lost 0 bases and J 3 bases, leaving 6 bases between the germline ends. The CDR3 extends over 14 amino acids. The CDR3 DNA follows: TGTGCCAGCAGCTTAGGAGGGATCTACAATGAGCAGTTCTTC. This codes for CASSLGGIYNEQFF.

The rearrangement links TRBV28 to TRBJ2-3; D is undetermined. CDR3 size: 12 residues. Looked up from germline, CDR1 is MDHEN and CDR2 is SYDVKM. Trimming took off 1 base at V and 5 bases at J, with 4 bases between the two ends. The CDR3 nucleotides read TGTGCCAGCAGTTTATCTTTAGATACGCAGTATTTT. Protein product: CASSLSLDTQYF.

This sequence joins TRBV7-6 and TRBJ2-1, with 12 bases identical to TRBD2. The CDR3 contains 15 residues. Germline V gene lookup returns CDR1 SGHVS and CDR2 FNYEAQ. The J segment lost 7 bases and the V segment lost 2 bases, leaving 3 bases of the junction unmatched. CDR3 in DNA: TGTGCCAGCAGCTTATCTAGCGGGAGGGTTAATGAGCAGTTCTTC. It specifies CASSLSSGRVNEQFF. Combining the CDR3 with reference TRBV7-6 and TRBJ2-1 gives the whole variable domain GAGVSQSPRYKVTKRGQDVALRCDPISGHVSLYWYRQALGQGPEFLTYFNYEAQQDKSGLPNDRFSAERPEGSISTLTIQRTEQRDSAMYRCASSLSSGRVNEQFFGPGTRLTVL.

This chain uses TRBV30 with TRBJ2-3; D perhaps matches TRBD2 (6 bases). Deletions cut 3 bases from V and 2 bases from J, with 18 bases between. CDR3 size: 16 residues. CDR1 and CDR2 from the germline V gene are GTSNPN and SVGIG (reference sequence). Here the CDR3 reads CAWSLEDYPNTDTQYF. The CDR3 coding sequence is TGTGCCTGGAGCCTGGAGGACTACCCGAACACAGATACGCAGTATTTT.

DNA for the CDR3: TGTGCCAGTAGTATTGGAGGCGCCTCAAACATTCAGTACTTC. Its protein is CASSIGGASNIQYF. The rearrangement joins TRBV19 to TRBJ2-4, with D possibly TRBD2 on 5 matching bases. CDR1 and CDR2 (germline): LNHDA, SQIVND (reference sequence). CDR3 length equals 14 residues. The V end was cut by 3 bases, the J end by 6 bases, with 12 bases between.

The chain recombines TRBV15 with TRBJ2-3; tentatively, D is TRBD1 or TRBD2 (5 bases each). The CDR3 sequence is 14 residues long. CDR1 is LNHNV, CDR2 YYDKDF, per germline (reference sequence). V was pared by 6 bases and J by 3 bases, with 13 bases between. CDR3 sequence reads: CATRRGTVTDTQYF. For the CDR3, the DNA is TGTGCCACCAGACGTGGGACGGTAACAGATACGCAGTATTTT.

The chain recombines TRBV5-4 with TRBJ2-5, with D unresolved. V gave up 4 bases and J gave up 1 base, with 17 bases separating them. Germline assignment: CDR1 SGHNT and CDR2 YYREEE (reference sequence). The CDR3 loop spans 16 amino acids. The CDR3 here is CASSQDAISVQETQYF. CDR3 bases: TGTGCCAGCAGCCAGGACGCGATTTCGGTCCAAGAGACCCAGTACTTC.

This chain uses TRBV28 with TRBJ1-2; TRBD1 might be the D (5 bases). Germline V gene data show CDR1 as MDHEN and CDR2 as SYDVKM. The length of the CDR3 is 11 residues. Trimming took 10 bases from V and 6 from J, leaving 12 bases between them. The CDR3 here is CATTRGHGYTF. The CDR3 nucleotides are TGTGCCACCACTCGGGGCCATGGCTACACCTTC.

This chain connects TRBV11-2 to TRBJ2-7; TRBD2 agrees at 13 bases. This CDR3 has 16 amino acids. Germline V CDR1 and CDR2: SGHAT, FQNNGV. The ends lost 2 bases at V and 7 bases at J; junction bases unmatched: 8. The CDR3 DNA follows: TGTGCCAGCAGCTTACCGGGACTAGCGGGAATGCGGGAGCAGTACTTC. Its protein product is CASSLPGLAGMREQYF.

This rearrangement joins TRBV30 to TRBJ1-5; D may be TRBD1 (5 bases). This CDR3 comprises 14 residues. V was cut by 2 bases and J by 5 bases, with 13 bases left in between. Germline V CDR1 and CDR2: GTSNPN, SVGIG (reference sequence). For the CDR3, the DNA is TGTGCCTGGAGTCGCGGGACCGAAGATCAGCCCCAGCATTTT. Translated, it gives CAWSRGTEDQPQHF. The full variable domain, with the rest looked up from reference TRBV30 and TRBJ1-5, is SQTIHQWPATLVQPVGSPLSLECTVEGTSNPNLYWYRQAAGRGLQLLFYSVGIGQISSEVPQNLSASRPQDRQFILSSKKLLLSDSGFYLCAWSRGTEDQPQHFGDGTRLSIL.

The rearrangement uses TRBV2 and TRBJ2-7; 7 positions match TRBD2. The CDR3 spans 15 residues. The germline gives CDR1 SNHLY, CDR2 FYNNEI. J lost 3 bases, V lost 7 bases, and 12 bases had no gene match. DNA of the CDR3: TGTGCCAGCATGGAAGCATTAGGACTAGACTACGAGCAGTACTTC. Protein: CASMEALGLDYEQYF.

This clone was observed once. This rearrangement joins TRBV7-2 to TRBJ1-2, with a tentative D call TRBD1 (6 bases). Per the germline V gene, CDR1 is SGHTA and CDR2 is FQGNSA. The CDR3 runs 13 residues. Trimming took 3 bases from V and 3 from J, leaving 8 bases between them. CDR3 sequence: CASSFRGYYGYTF. The CDR3 DNA sequence: TGTGCCAGCAGCTTCAGGGGATACTATGGCTACACCTTC.

As regards this clone: Additional DNA sequences in this sample encode the identical CDR3. The gene calls are TRBV30 and TRBJ2-7; 10 positions agree with TRBD1. The CDR3 is 11 residues long. J was trimmed by 4 bases and V by 7 bases; bases with no gene match: 1. Germline V CDR1 and CDR2: GTSNPN, SVGIG (reference sequence). CDR3 in amino acids: CASDRGYEQYF. In DNA, the CDR3 is TGTGCCTCGGACAGGGGGTACGAGCAGTACTTC.

This sequence joins TRBV10-3 and TRBJ2-3, with 10 bases aligning to TRBD2. The CDR3 has 15 amino acids. Trimming at V came to 3 bases and at J to 4 bases, leaving 4 bases not matched to a gene. CDR1 and CDR2 from the germline V gene are ENHRY and SYGVKD. The CDR3 region has the DNA TGTGCCATCAGTGAAGGGCTAGCGGGGGCAGATACGCAGTATTTT. This codes for CAISEGLAGADTQYF.

This rearrangement joins TRBV28 to TRBJ1-1, with D uncertain. V shed 4 bases and J shed 0 bases, with 15 bases lying between them. The CDR3 has 16 amino acids. CDR1 is MDHEN and CDR2 is SYDVKM in the germline V gene. CDR3 residues: CASSSTPQKLNTEAFF. As DNA, the CDR3 is TGTGCCAGCAGTTCGACCCCACAGAAACTGAACACTGAAGCTTTCTTT.

The chain has TRBV6-5 and TRBJ1-3, with D hard to call. V dropped 0 bases and J dropped 1 base, with 4 bases sitting between them. Germline values: CDR1 MNHEY, CDR2 SVGAGI. The CDR3 length is 14 residues. The CDR3 protein is CASSYSQSGNTIYF. In nucleotides, the CDR3 is TGTGCCAGCAGTTACTCCCAGTCTGGAAACACCATATATTTT.

This clone was seen once. The chain links TRBV7-2 to TRBJ2-7; 9 bases line up with TRBD2. The germline V gene encodes CDR1 SGHTA and CDR2 FQGNSA. The length of the CDR3 is 13 residues. Trimming at V came to 4 bases and at J to 7 bases, leaving 5 bases not matched to a gene. The CDR3 sequence is CASSYLAGEEQYF. As DNA, the CDR3 is TGTGCCAGCAGCTACTTAGCGGGAGAAGAGCAGTACTTC. The full variable domain, with the rest looked up from reference TRBV7-2 and TRBJ2-7, is GAGVSQSPSNKVTEKGKDVELRCDPISGHTALYWYRQSLGQGLEFLIYFQGNSAPDKSGLPSDRFSAERTGGSVSTLTIQRTQQEDSAVYLCASSYLAGEEQYFGPGTRLTVT.

V is TRBV7-8 and J is TRBJ1-5; D is unresolved. Germline values: CDR1 SGHVS, CDR2 FQNEAQ. Trimming removed 2 bases from V and 0 bases from J, with 11 bases in between. This CDR3 has 16 residues. CDR3 sequence (DNA): TGTGCCAGCAGCTTATTATCAACCTATAGCAATCAGCCCCAGCATTTT. Translated, it gives CASSLLSTYSNQPQHF.

The chain couples TRBV9 to TRBJ2-1, with 8 bases that match TRBD2. The V and J ends lost 1 base and 6 bases, in that order; junction bases with no gene match: 12. The CDR3 extends over 17 amino acids. Germline V gene lookup returns CDR1 SGDLS and CDR2 YYNGEE. The CDR3 DNA reads as TGTGCCAGCAGCGTATTATCCCTAGCGGGCGGAGGCAATGAGCAGTTCTTC. Translation: CASSVLSLAGGGNEQFF. Supplemented by reference TRBV9 and TRBJ2-1, the full variable domain reads DSGVTQTPKHLITATGQRVTLRCSPRSGDLSVYWYQQSLDQGLQFLIQYYNGEERAKGNILERFSAQQFPDLHSELNLSSLELGDSALYFCASSVLSLAGGGNEQFFGPGTRLTVL.